The clone carrying this T cell receptor beta chain was counted ten times or more. The antigen remains unidentified. The record originates from a study of neurological immune-mediated disorders. The CDR3 is made up of 16 amino acids. With 7 bases clipped from V and 4 bases from J, the junction kept 10 bases outside the gene matches. In germline, CDR1 is ENHRY, CDR2 SYGVKD. General observations from the study: The level of TCR clonal expansion was highest in patients with HTLV-1-associated myelopathy and lowest in multiple sclerosis, where it fell below the level seen in healthy controls. There were no CDR3 amino acid sequences shared by expanded clones across subjects, a result suggesting private repertoires in all groups.

Synthesis of cDNA was accomplished via 5'RACE employing 10-nucleotide random UMIs. Every sequencing run generated in excess of 180 million TCR-beta sequences. These sequences covered 15-18 subjects. TCRdb redid the calling of the 5' RACE reads with MiXCR, one entry per CDR3 protein. The sample has tens of thousands of distinct CDR3 sequences; about 10% are singletons. The chain joins TRBV10-3 to TRBJ2-2; 9 bases agree with TRBD1. This clonotype was sampled from a man between 60 and 70 years old in good health. Sequencing input: PBMCs. The CDR3 DNA reads TGTGCCATCACAGCCATGACAGGGGGTTCCACCGGGGAGCTGTTTTTT. It codes for CAITAMTGGSTGELFF.